Below, 17 T cell receptor beta chains from the same sample are listed, as sequenced in a study of neoadjuvant nivolumab and ipilimumab in lung cancer. Profiling relied on immunoSEQ multiplex PCR, and the TCRdb table lists in-frame clones only, not all of them. The table has about 29,000 clones, about 76% seen once. Sequenced material: tumor tissue, taken after neoadjuvant nivolumab, alone or with ipilimumab, at or shortly before surgery. The receptors come from an adult with non-small cell lung cancer.

V and J are TRBV18 and TRBJ2-5; TRBD2 matches at 9 bases. Germline-derived CDR1 and CDR2 are KGHSH and LQKENI. This CDR3 has 14 amino acids. V gave up 6 bases and J gave up 1 base; unmatched junction bases: 3. The CDR3 coding sequence is TGTGCCAGCTCCCTTAGCGGGGGCCAAGAGACCCAGTACTTC. Amino acid sequence: CASSLSGGQETQYF.

This clone has just a few counts. The CDR3: CASSLGIDEQYF. CDR3 sequence (DNA): TGTGCCAGCAGCCTCGGGATCGACGAGCAGTACTTC. V and J are TRBV7-9 and TRBJ2-7; D possibly corresponds to TRBD2 (5 bases). CDR3 length: 12 amino acids. Trimming removed 5 bases from V and 5 bases from J, with 10 bases in between. The germline V gene has CDR1 SEHNR and CDR2 FQNEAQ (reference sequence).

The chain combines TRBV4-2 with TRBJ1-2; tentative D call: TRBD1 (5 bases). Germline loops: CDR1 LGHNA, CDR2 YNFKEQ. The V and J ends lost 0 bases and 4 bases respectively, with 12 bases between them. There are 15 residues in the CDR3. This CDR3 reads CASSQERTLAYGYTF. The DNA of the CDR3 is TGTGCCAGCAGCCAAGAGAGGACACTGGCCTATGGCTACACCTTC.

The chain employs TRBV4-2 and TRBJ1-2, with D hard to call. The germline V gene has CDR1 LGHNA and CDR2 YNFKEQ. The CDR3 contains 14 residues. V lost 0 bases, J lost 1 base, and 6 bases lay in between. CDR3 amino acids: CASSQDSHNYGYTF. CDR3 in DNA: TGTGCCAGCAGCCAAGATAGCCATAACTATGGCTACACCTTC.

CDR3 bases: TGCGCCAGCAGCGCGGCTAGCGGAACCCAAGATACGCAGTATTTT. It is translated as CASSAASGTQDTQYF. V usage is TRBV5-1 and J usage is TRBJ2-3; 7 bases align to TRBD2. CDR1 is SGHRS, CDR2 YFSETQ, per germline. V lost 4 bases, J lost 5 bases, and 10 bases stayed unmatched. The length of the CDR3 is 15 residues.

The gene calls are TRBV4-2 and TRBJ1-1, with D possibly matching TRBD1 (5 bases). Germline V CDR1 and CDR2: LGHNA, YNFKEQ. V shed 0 bases and J shed 5 bases, with 10 bases lying between them. The CDR3 loop spans 14 amino acids. CDR3: CASSQDRAGTEAFF. CDR3 bases: TGTGCCAGCAGCCAAGACAGGGCGGGGACTGAAGCTTTCTTT.

The V gene is TRBV30, the J gene TRBJ1-4; D is unresolved. The V gene's germline CDR1 is GTSNPN and CDR2 SVGIG (reference sequence). The CDR3 runs to 15 residues. V lost 0 bases and J 5 bases, leaving 13 bases between the germline ends. The CDR3 coding sequence is TGTGCCTGGAGTGTTACAGATAGCCTAAATGAAAAACTGTTTTTT. Residues: CAWSVTDSLNEKLFF.

This clone was observed once. The gene calls are TRBV7-2 and TRBJ2-2, with D possibly being TRBD2 (5 bases). CDR1 and CDR2 (germline): SGHTA, FQGNSA. This CDR3 spans 15 amino acids. The germline V and J ends were trimmed by 4 bases and 7 bases, with 16 bases remaining between them. CDR3 bases: TGTGCCAGCAGCTGCTCAGGTGAGGAGGTCGGGGAGCTGTTTTTT. Amino acids: CASSCSGEEVGELFF.

This clone was seen a few times. The chain joins TRBV9 to TRBJ1-1, with 7 bases that match TRBD1. Germline V gene sequence: CDR1 SGDLS, CDR2 YYNGEE. V dropped 4 bases and J dropped 1; count of bases not matched to a gene: 4. The CDR3 totals 14 residues. The CDR3 nucleotides read TGTGCCAGCAGCCCTGGGACAGCGAACACTGAAGCTTTCTTT. Amino acid sequence: CASSPGTANTEAFF.

V and J are TRBV14 and TRBJ1-1, with D possibly being TRBD1 (5 bases). The V end lost 2 bases, the J end lost 0 bases, and 10 bases lay between the germline ends. There are 15 residues in the CDR3. CDR1 and CDR2 (germline): SGHDN, FVKESK. The CDR3, as DNA: TGTGCCAGCAGCCAATGGACAACCTTGAACACTGAAGCTTTCTTT. Its protein is CASSQWTTLNTEAFF.

The chain is built from TRBV11-2 and TRBJ1-5; 7 bases line up with TRBD1. V shed 3 bases, J shed 3 bases, and the junction held 8 bases outside the gene matches. Germline V gene sequence: CDR1 SGHAT, CDR2 FQNNGV. This CDR3 region has 16 residues. The CDR3: CASSLSGQPNNQPQHF. In nucleotides, the CDR3 is TGTGCCAGCAGCTTGTCGGGACAGCCCAACAATCAGCCCCAGCATTTT. Complete variable domain (other parts from reference TRBV11-2 and TRBJ1-5): EAGVAQSPRYKIIEKRQSVAFWCNPISGHATLYWYQQILGQGPKLLIQFQNNGVVDDSQLPKDRFSAERLKGVDSTLKIQPAKLEDSAVYLCASSLSGQPNNQPQHFGDGTRLSIL.

This clone was picked up one time. The chain joins TRBV11-1 to TRBJ1-2; D perhaps matches TRBD1 (5 bases). Germline CDR1 and CDR2: SGHAT and FQDESV (reference sequence). This CDR3 region has 13 residues. Trimming shortened V by 5 bases and J by 8 bases, and 15 bases separated the two germline ends. The CDR3 bases are TGTGCCAGCAGCCCGGGACTAATTAGCGGCTACACCTTC. As protein: CASSPGLISGYTF.

The chain combines TRBV5-1 with TRBJ2-3; 9 nucleotides agree with TRBD2. Germline V gives CDR1 SGHRS, CDR2 YFSETQ. The V segment lost 0 bases and the J segment 5 bases; nucleotides outside the gene matches: 7. This CDR3 region has 16 residues. CDR3 nucleotides: TGCGCCAGCAGCTTGGAGATAGCGGGGGTGAAAGATACGCAGTATTTT. It yields the protein CASSLEIAGVKDTQYF.

This clone was seen a few times. The rearrangement uses TRBV7-9 and TRBJ2-7; 9 bases fit TRBD2. V was clipped by 1 base and J by 1 base; unmatched bases: 5. The germline CDR1 and CDR2 sequences are SEHNR and FQNEAQ (reference sequence). The CDR3 contains 16 residues. The CDR3 DNA reads TGTGCCAGCAGCTTAGACATAGCGGGGGCGTCCTACGAGCAGTACTTC. This sequence encodes CASSLDIAGASYEQYF.

The chain is built from TRBV15 and TRBJ1-2; 9 positions agree with TRBD1. The germline gives CDR1 LNHNV, CDR2 YYDKDF (reference sequence). V shed 8 bases, J shed 7 bases, and the junction held 8 bases outside the gene matches. This CDR3 has 13 amino acids. The CDR3 DNA reads as TGTGCCACCGGGACAGGGACCGTGGGTGGCTACACCTTC. Its translation is CATGTGTVGGYTF.

In this sample, this clone turned up a few times. The chain employs TRBV15 and TRBJ2-1, with 8 bases aligning to TRBD1. Looked up from germline, CDR1 is LNHNV and CDR2 is YYDKDF (reference sequence). This CDR3 has 14 amino acids. The J segment lost 7 bases and the V segment lost 6 bases, leaving 8 bases of the junction unmatched. CDR3 loop: CATRMGQVENEQFF. CDR3 coding DNA: TGTGCCACCAGGATGGGACAGGTGGAGAATGAGCAGTTCTTC.

This clone occurred a few times. This chain joins TRBV7-3 and TRBJ2-3; TRBD1 matches at 10 bases. The CDR3 has 15 residues. Germline assignment: CDR1 SGHTA and CDR2 FQGTGA. Germline trimming cut 3 bases from V and 5 bases from J; bases unmatched to any gene: 5. The CDR3 spells CASSLVGQGQDTQYF. For the CDR3, the DNA is TGTGCCAGCAGCTTGGTGGGACAGGGGCAAGATACGCAGTATTTT.